The clone carrying this TCR beta chain has just a few counts. For TCRbeta, the library was prepared with unique molecular identifiers. TCRdb reprocessed the PCR reads with MiXCR, giving one entry per CDR3 protein. The table has some 500,000 distinct CDR3 sequences, around 20% seen once. This sample was taken from a study of T-cell reconstitution after alpha-beta-depleted transplantation in children. CDR1 is SGHTA, CDR2 FQGTGA, per germline. The CDR3 spans 18 residues. Trimming removed 3 bases from V and 6 bases from J; junction bases left unmatched: 14. The clonotype was recovered from a human donor who donated a stem cell graft to a child with acute lymphoblastic leukemia. Sequencing used PBMCs from the stem cell graft donor, obtained from the stem cell graft. J is TRBJ2-1 and V is TRBV7-3, with 10 bases aligning to TRBD2. CDR3 nucleotides: TGTGCCAGCAGCTTCTCTATGTTCAGCGGGAGGGCCCTCAATGAGCAGTTCTTC. This encodes CASSFSMFSGRALNEQFF.